A single sample is the source of the 29 T cell receptor beta chains below, sequenced in a study of T cell repertoires in aging, cancer and after chemotherapy. Peripheral blood genomic DNA, not sorted cells or RNA, was the template. TRB rearrangements spanning V, D and J were amplified using mixed TRB-A/B primers. One entry per CDR3 protein results from TCRdb running MiXCR on the multiplex PCR reads. The data show some 800 distinct CDR3 sequences, roughly 50% seen once. Sequenced sample: blood. These receptor sequences come from a human donor with a blood cancer.

By its share, this clonotype is large (0.1 to 1%). The chain joins TRBV27 to TRBJ1-5; TRBD1 aligns across 9 bases. Germline CDR1 and CDR2: MNHEY and SMNVEV (reference sequence). V was clipped by 8 bases and J by 0 bases; unmatched bases: 11. This CDR3 spans 17 amino acids. For the CDR3, the DNA is TGTGCCAGCGGCCCTACAGGGGGCCCCTATAGCAATCAGCCCCAGCATTTT. It specifies CASGPTGGPYSNQPQHF.

In its sample, this clonotype ranks as large. This rearrangement joins TRBV6-2 or TRBV6-3 to TRBJ2-6, with D hard to call. Germline values: CDR1 MNHEY, CDR2 SVGEGT. V shed 5 bases and J shed 0 bases, with 8 bases lying between them. The CDR3 totals 15 residues. The CDR3 spells CASSNLFSGANVLTF. The DNA for the CDR3 is TGTGCCAGCAGTAACCTATTCTCTGGGGCCAACGTCCTGACTTTC.

This chain links TRBV6-5 with TRBJ1-2; a weak D match, TRBD1 (5 bases). This CDR3 comprises 13 residues. Trimming stripped 2 bases from V and 4 bases from J, with 8 bases between. Germline V CDR1 and CDR2: MNHEY, SVGAGI. CDR3 nucleotide sequence: TGTGCCAGCAGTTACGGGGGGGGCTATGGCTACACCTTC. As protein: CASSYGGGYGYTF.

By share, this clonotype counts as medium-sized. The rearrangement uses TRBV12-3 or TRBV12-4 and TRBJ2-7; the match to TRBD1 covers 9 bases. This CDR3 is 16 amino acids long. After removal of 7 bases from V and 6 bases from J, the junction contained 16 bases not matched to a gene. The CDR3 reads CASISTTGTGRREQYF. CDR3 sequence (DNA): TGTGCCAGCATTTCAACTACCGGGACAGGGAGGCGCGAGCAGTACTTC.

The CDR3 region is CSGLDRSSGNTIYF. In DNA, the CDR3 is TGCAGCGGGTTGGACAGGTCCTCTGGAAACACCATATATTTT. The chain recombines TRBV29-1 with TRBJ1-3, with 7 bases matching TRBD1. The junction had 6 bases not matched to a gene; V was cut back by 7 bases and J by 0 bases. Germline CDR1 and CDR2: SQVTM and ANQGSEA. The CDR3 loop spans 14 amino acids.

This clonotype appeared once. The chain links TRBV12-3 or TRBV12-4 to TRBJ2-2, with 8 bases that match TRBD1. The CDR3 sequence is 15 residues long. J was trimmed by 1 base and V by 4 bases; bases with no gene match: 2. This chain's CDR3 is CASSCGTGNTGELFF. The CDR3 DNA reads as TGTGCCAGCAGTTGCGGGACAGGGAACACCGGGGAGCTGTTTTTT.

The rearrangement uses TRBV6-6 and TRBJ2-5, with 8 bases fitting TRBD1. The CDR3 spans 13 residues. The germline V gene has CDR1 MNHNY and CDR2 SVGAGI (reference sequence). V trimming: 4 bases; J trimming: 2 bases; junction bases outside the gene matches: 0. The CDR3 DNA reads TGTGCCAGCAGTTGGACAGGGCAAGAGACCCAGTACTTC. This sequence encodes CASSWTGQETQYF.

This clonotype showed up just once. The J gene is TRBJ2-1, the V gene TRBV24-1; TRBD2 matches 8 bases. CDR3 length equals 16 residues. The junction had 2 bases not matched to a gene; V was cut back by 0 bases and J by 2 bases. CDR1 and CDR2 (germline): KGHDR, SFDVKD. The CDR3 DNA reads as TGTGCCACCAGTGATTTGGGGCGGGAGGCCTACAATGAGCAGTTCTTC. Its protein is CATSDLGREAYNEQFF.

J is TRBJ2-5 and V is TRBV5-6, with D uncertain. The germline V gene encodes CDR1 SGHDT and CDR2 YYEEEE. The CDR3 is 13 amino acids. V was cut by 3 bases and J by 5 bases, with 11 bases left in between. The CDR3 DNA sequence: TGTGCCAGCAGCTGGGCAGGTCCTGAGACCCAGTACTTC. Translating it yields CASSWAGPETQYF.

Judged by abundance, this clonotype is large. This chain connects TRBV12-3 or TRBV12-4 to TRBJ2-7; a weak D match, TRBD2 (5 bases). This CDR3 spans 13 amino acids. Trimming pared 7 bases from V and 6 bases from J, leaving 16 bases between. The CDR3 region has the DNA TGTGCCAGCACTCTCGGGATGTCGGGCGAGCAGTACTTC. It translates to CASTLGMSGEQYF.

By proportion, this clonotype is large. The chain combines TRBV19 with TRBJ2-6; the D is unclear. The CDR3 is 15 amino acids. Germline CDR1 is LNHDA and CDR2 is SQIVND (reference sequence). V dropped 5 bases and J dropped 0 bases, with 8 bases sitting between them. The CDR3 here is CASSSSYSGANVLTF. CDR3 DNA sequence: TGTGCCAGTAGTTCCTCTTACTCTGGGGCCAACGTCCTGACTTTC.

The V and J genes are TRBV15 and TRBJ1-2; the D gene is possibly TRBD1 (6 bases). The CDR3 extends over 15 amino acids. Germline V lookup: CDR1 LNHNV, CDR2 YYDKDF (reference sequence). With 0 bases removed from V and 7 bases from J, the gap between germline ends came to 15 bases. This CDR3 is CATSRESGDVRGYTF. In DNA, the CDR3 is TGTGCCACCAGCAGAGAGTCAGGGGATGTGCGTGGCTACACCTTC.

The chain is built from TRBV6-2 or TRBV6-3 and TRBJ2-1; TRBD2 matches 10 bases. Germline loops: CDR1 MNHEY, CDR2 SVGEGT. After removal of 10 bases from V and 9 bases from J, the junction contained 12 bases not matched to a gene. The CDR3 extends over 14 amino acids. The DNA for the CDR3 is TGTGCCACCCAGGGGGCTAGCGGGAGAGGTGAGCAGTTCTTC. It yields the protein CATQGASGRGEQFF.

The chain has TRBV7-9 and TRBJ2-1; 8 nucleotides agree with TRBD1. Looked up from germline, CDR1 is SEHNR and CDR2 is FQNEAQ (reference sequence). This CDR3 contains 16 residues. V lost 0 bases and J lost 5; bases outside the gene matches: 6. The CDR3 here is CASSLAQGVPNNEQFF. DNA for the CDR3: TGTGCCAGCAGCTTAGCACAGGGGGTGCCGAACAATGAGCAGTTCTTC.

By frequency in the sample, this clonotype is large. V gene TRBV6-4 combines with J gene TRBJ2-1; perhaps TRBD2 as D (6 bases). Germline CDR1 MRHNA, CDR2 SNTAGT. V was clipped by 0 bases and J by 0 bases, with 6 bases between them. The CDR3 extends over 15 amino acids. The CDR3 DNA reads as TGTGCCAGCAGTGACTCTAGCGGCTCCTACAATGAGCAGTTCTTC. The encoded protein is CASSDSSGSYNEQFF.

In its sample, this clonotype ranks as large. The V call is TRBV27, the J call TRBJ2-2; 8 nucleotides line up with TRBD2. The CDR3 is made up of 17 amino acids. V lost 4 bases, J lost 2 bases, and 9 bases stayed unmatched. The germline V gene has CDR1 MNHEY and CDR2 SMNVEV (reference sequence). This CDR3 is CASSSFTSGINTGELFF. In nucleotides, the CDR3 is TGTGCCAGCAGTTCCTTTACTAGCGGAATCAACACCGGGGAGCTGTTTTTT.

By frequency in the sample, this clonotype is large (0.1 to 1%). The chain recombines TRBV6-2 or TRBV6-3 with TRBJ2-3; the match to TRBD2 covers 8 bases. From germline, CDR1 is MNHEY and CDR2 SVGEGT. CDR3 length equals 15 residues. The ends lost 5 bases at V and 0 bases at J; junction bases unmatched: 4. Here the CDR3 DNA reads TGTGCCAGCAGTGAACTAGCGGCTAGCACAGATACGCAGTATTTT. Protein sequence: CASSELAASTDTQYF.

The table lists this clonotype with a few counts. The genes are TRBV13 and TRBJ2-7; 8 nucleotides line up with TRBD1. Losses at the gene ends were 5 bases for V and 3 bases for J; bases not matched to a gene: 3. CDR1 is PRHDT, CDR2 FYEKMQ, per germline (reference sequence). The CDR3 has 13 amino acids. CDR3 nucleotide sequence: TGTGCCAGCAGCCAGACAGGGGACTACGAGCAGTACTTC. This codes for CASSQTGDYEQYF.

CDR3 bases: TGTGCCAGCAGTTTGAGTAGCTCAGATACGCAGTATTTT. Its translation: CASSLSSSDTQYF. The chain carries TRBV27 and TRBJ2-3; D is undetermined. The V end was cut by 3 bases, the J end by 4 bases, with 8 bases between. The CDR3 totals 13 residues. Germline assignment: CDR1 MNHEY and CDR2 SMNVEV (reference sequence).

Sample share makes this clonotype medium-sized. The rearrangement uses TRBV7-9 and TRBJ2-2, with 9 bases that match TRBD2. V trimming: 4 bases; J trimming: 6 bases; junction bases outside the gene matches: 9. Germline CDR1 is SEHNR and CDR2 is FQNEAQ (reference sequence). The CDR3 is 16 residues long. The CDR3 reads CASSYRSGSRAGELFF. In nucleotides, the CDR3 is TGTGCCAGCAGCTACCGTAGCGGGAGCCGCGCCGGGGAGCTGTTTTTT.

On this clonotype: One end of the junction fails to match germline, which may point to a read error. This sequence joins TRBV6-5 and TRBJ1-5; weak D call: TRBD1 (5 bases). The CDR3 spans 14 residues. From germline, CDR1 is MNHEY and CDR2 SVGAGI. The CDR3 spells CASSLAGINQHQHF. As DNA, the CDR3 is TGTGCCAGCAGCTTGGCAGGGATCAATCAGCACCAGCATTTT.

The CDR3 region is CASSQGGPQHF. The CDR3 region has the DNA TGTGCCAGCAGCCAAGGCGGGCCCCAGCATTTT. This chain joins TRBV5-6 and TRBJ1-5; D is ambiguous. With 4 bases removed from V and 9 bases from J, the gap between germline ends came to 8 bases. Looked up from germline, CDR1 is SGHDT and CDR2 is YYEEEE. The CDR3 sequence is 11 residues long.

About this clonotype: Lacking the conserved final phenylalanine or tryptophan, this CDR3 likely reflects a read error. The chain joins TRBV29-1 to TRBJ2-7; D is uncertain. Looked up from germline, CDR1 is SQVTM and CDR2 is ANQGSEA. This CDR3 has 12 residues. V lost 6 bases, J lost 3 bases, and 12 bases lay in between. CDR3 coding DNA: TGCAGCGTCGTACGGGTGGGCTACGAGCAGTACCTC. This sequence encodes CSVVRVGYEQYL.

This clonotype showed up just a few times. The chain combines TRBV2 with TRBJ2-1; D might be TRBD1 (6 bases). CDR1 and CDR2 from the germline V gene are SNHLY and FYNNEI. Trimming took off 5 bases at V and 6 bases at J, with 11 bases between the two ends. The CDR3 extends over 13 amino acids. CDR3 residues: CASSLGTPNEQFF. The CDR3 nucleotides are TGTGCCAGCAGTTTGGGGACACCCAATGAGCAGTTCTTC.

This chain's CDR3 is CASSYSGTSETQYF. In DNA form, the CDR3 reads TGTGCCAGCAGTTACTCGGGGACCTCAGAGACCCAGTACTTC. The chain couples TRBV6-5 to TRBJ2-5; D possibly matches TRBD1 or TRBD2 (5 bases each). This CDR3 region has 14 residues. The germline V gene encodes CDR1 MNHEY and CDR2 SVGAGI. Between the trimmed V and J ends, which lost 0 bases and 4 bases, there was a span of 9 bases.

This sequence joins TRBV6-1 and TRBJ2-7; 7 nucleotides align to TRBD2. The CDR3 is 15 residues long. Per the germline V gene, CDR1 is MNHNS and CDR2 is SASEGT. The V segment lost 5 bases and the J segment 4 bases; nucleotides outside the gene matches: 11. Here the CDR3 DNA reads TGTGCCAGCAGTTACTCGGGACTAAAGTTATACGAGCAGTACTTC. Translation: CASSYSGLKLYEQYF.

In its sample, this clonotype ranks as hyperexpanded. V and J are TRBV29-1 and TRBJ1-2; 7 positions agree with TRBD1. This CDR3 is built from 12 residues. CDR1 and CDR2 from the germline V gene are SQVTM and ANQGSEA. With 6 bases clipped from V and 2 bases from J, the junction kept 3 bases outside the gene matches. The CDR3 sequence is CSVLTGNYGYTF. The DNA for the CDR3 is TGCAGCGTCCTGACAGGGAACTATGGCTACACCTTC.

This clonotype was observed a few times. In nucleotides, the CDR3 is TGTGCCAGCAGTTACCAGGGACAGCTCGGCTACACCTTC. As protein: CASSYQGQLGYTF. J is TRBJ1-2 and V is TRBV27, with TRBD1 matching 7 bases. The CDR3 has 13 amino acids. Germline V CDR1 and CDR2: MNHEY, SMNVEV (reference sequence). V shed 4 bases and J 8 bases; nucleotides not matched to a gene: 7.

By share, this clonotype counts as large. The rearrangement uses TRBV20-1 and TRBJ2-1; 10 bases line up with TRBD2. This CDR3 contains 17 residues. V lost 1 base, J lost 6 bases, and 12 bases stayed unmatched. Germline CDR1 is DFQATT and CDR2 is SNEGSKA (reference sequence). Here the CDR3 reads CSARARYPSGSGNEQFF. DNA for the CDR3: TGCAGTGCTAGAGCCCGTTACCCTAGCGGGAGTGGCAATGAGCAGTTCTTC.